Shown below are 27 T cell receptor beta chains from a single sample sequenced in a study of blood T cell repertoires in COVID-19. Sequencing was performed with immunoSEQ multiplex PCR; in TCRdb, only in-frame clones are kept and a portion is missing. The data hold some 400,000 clones, with around 87% observed a single time. The sequenced sample was PBMCs or T cells enriched from blood (not recorded which). The receptor set was obtained from a man younger than 45 who had recovered from COVID-19.

The rearrangement joins TRBV7-2 to TRBJ2-5, with TRBD2 matching over 9 bases. Trimming at V came to 5 bases and at J to 2 bases, leaving 15 bases not matched to a gene. The CDR3 spans 18 residues. The germline V gene has CDR1 SGHTA and CDR2 FQGNSA. The CDR3 DNA reads as TGTGCCAGCAGCCCCCGCCCGTGGGGCGGGGGGGTTCAAGAGACCCAGTACTTC. Its protein is CASSPRPWGGGVQETQYF.

This clone was observed a handful of times. The chain has TRBV19 and TRBJ1-2, with D unclear. Germline V lookup: CDR1 LNHDA, CDR2 SQIVND (reference sequence). The CDR3 totals 13 residues. Trimming removed 3 bases from V and 8 bases from J, with 13 bases in between. The CDR3 spells CASSIQQVPGYTF. CDR3 bases: TGTGCCAGTAGTATTCAGCAGGTCCCCGGCTACACCTTC.

Concerning this clone itself: The same CDR3 can be traced to other DNA sequences in this sample. The chain recombines TRBV5-1 with TRBJ2-7, with 11 bases matching TRBD1. The CDR3 spans 14 residues. Germline CDR1 SGHRS, CDR2 YFSETQ. Losses at the gene ends were 8 bases for V and 4 bases for J; bases not matched to a gene: 8. CDR3 sequence: CASSLGTGGYEQYF. CDR3 coding DNA: TGCGCCAGTTCACTCGGGACAGGGGGATACGAGCAGTACTTC.

The CDR3: CASSRLSGGSYNEQFF. The CDR3 region has the DNA TGTGCCAGCAGTCGTCTGAGCGGGGGTTCCTACAATGAGCAGTTCTTC. This chain connects TRBV7-2 to TRBJ2-1; 8 positions match TRBD2. This CDR3 comprises 16 residues. Germline V gives CDR1 SGHTA, CDR2 FQGNSA. The J segment lost 1 base and the V segment lost 6 bases, leaving 8 bases of the junction unmatched.

This chain connects TRBV10-3 to TRBJ2-1; D uncertain. Trimming cost V 11 bases and J 4 bases, with 15 bases left between them. Germline V lookup: CDR1 ENHRY, CDR2 SYGVKD. CDR3 length: 13 amino acids. The CDR3 bases are TGTGCCCACCAGGTGGGCCTTTACAATGAGCAGTTCTTC. As protein: CAHQVGLYNEQFF.

The rearrangement joins TRBV10-3 to TRBJ2-1, with 12 bases aligning to TRBD1. Germline-derived CDR1 and CDR2 are ENHRY and SYGVKD. CDR3 length: 15 amino acids. V gave up 11 bases and J gave up 8 bases; unmatched junction bases: 13. The chain's CDR3 is CAAPFWDRGLDEQFF. CDR3 DNA sequence: TGTGCCGCGCCTTTCTGGGACAGGGGGCTCGATGAGCAGTTCTTC.

This clone has only a few counts. The chain is built from TRBV7-9 and TRBJ1-2, with a tentative D call TRBD1 (5 bases). The CDR3 has 12 residues. V lost 1 base and J 8 bases, leaving 8 bases between the germline ends. The germline CDR1 and CDR2 sequences are SEHNR and FQNEAQ (reference sequence). CDR3 coding DNA: TGTGCCAGCAGCTTAGAGGCAGGGGGCTACACCTTC. Translation gives CASSLEAGGYTF.

As DNA, the CDR3 is TGCGCCAGCAGCCAAGGCCGGGGGACAGGGGTTCCCCAGCATTTT. Its protein is CASSQGRGTGVPQHF. The chain combines TRBV4-1 with TRBJ1-5; 10 bases match TRBD1. V shed 1 base and J 10 bases; nucleotides not matched to a gene: 7. CDR1 is MGHRA and CDR2 is YSYEKL in the germline V gene. CDR3 length: 15 residues.

This clone was seen a few times. V and J are TRBV11-2 and TRBJ1-2, with TRBD1 as a possible D gene (6 bases). Germline V gene data show CDR1 as SGHAT and CDR2 as FQNNGV. This CDR3 region has 14 residues. Trimming stripped 4 bases from V and 3 bases from J, with 12 bases between. CDR3 amino acids: CASSSVGADYGYTF. The CDR3 DNA reads TGTGCCAGCAGCTCGGTGGGGGCGGACTATGGCTACACCTTC.

This clone appeared a single time. The chain has TRBV5-6 and TRBJ1-3, with 7 bases lining up with TRBD1. This CDR3 comprises 14 residues. Germline-derived CDR1 and CDR2 are SGHDT and YYEEEE. The trim removed 0 bases at V and 9 bases at J, leaving 6 bases unmatched. The CDR3 sequence is CASSLGQGEATIYF. The CDR3 DNA sequence: TGTGCCAGCAGCTTGGGACAGGGAGAAGCCACCATATATTTT. Combining the CDR3 with reference TRBV5-6 and TRBJ1-3 gives the whole variable domain DAGVTQSPTHLIKTRGQQVTLRCSPKSGHDTVSWYQQALGQGPQFIFQYYEEEERQRGNFPDRFSGHQFPNYSSELNVNALLLGDSALYLCASSLGQGEATIYFGEGSWLTVV.

CDR3 sequence: CASTVTGIGNGEAFF. The CDR3 DNA is TGTGCCAGCACTGTTACAGGGATAGGGAACGGTGAAGCTTTCTTT. J is TRBJ1-1 and V is TRBV27; D may be TRBD1 (6 bases). This CDR3 has 15 residues. V was pared by 7 bases and J by 7 bases, with 22 bases between. The V gene's germline CDR1 is MNHEY and CDR2 SMNVEV (reference sequence).

This CDR3 reads CASSLVYSGGAYEQYF. CDR3 sequence (DNA): TGTGCCAGCAGCTTAGTGTACAGCGGGGGGGCCTACGAGCAGTACTTC. The chain couples TRBV7-2 to TRBJ2-7, with 10 positions matching TRBD2. CDR1 is SGHTA, CDR2 FQGNSA, per germline. With V trimmed by 1 base and J by 2 bases, 5 bases remained unmatched. The CDR3 totals 16 residues.

This clone is a singleton in its sample. The chain employs TRBV6-4 and TRBJ2-3; D may be TRBD1 (5 bases). Germline V lookup: CDR1 MRHNA, CDR2 SNTAGT. The CDR3 spans 14 residues. Trimming removed 3 bases from V and 6 bases from J, with 13 bases in between. CDR3 sequence (DNA): TGTGCCAGCAGTGAAGGTCAGGGTCTTGATACGCAGTATTTT. This translates into CASSEGQGLDTQYF.

This clone was picked up one time. This sequence joins TRBV7-8 and TRBJ2-6, with D perhaps matching TRBD2 (6 bases). Germline-derived CDR1 and CDR2 are SGHVS and FQNEAQ. V dropped 3 bases and J dropped 1 base, with 19 bases sitting between them. The CDR3 loop spans 19 amino acids. The CDR3 spells CASSLTRLEVLSGANVLTF. For the CDR3, the DNA is TGTGCCAGCAGCTTGACCAGACTAGAGGTCTTGTCTGGGGCCAACGTCCTGACTTTC.

The chain is built from TRBV4-1 and TRBJ2-7; 15 bases align to TRBD2. Germline CDR1 is MGHRA and CDR2 is YSYEKL. Trimming cost V 6 bases and J 2 bases; bases outside gene matches: 5. The CDR3 has 16 residues. The CDR3 sequence: CASRPGLAGGTYEQYF. The CDR3 DNA reads TGCGCCAGCAGACCGGGACTAGCGGGGGGTACCTACGAGCAGTACTTC.

The V and J genes are TRBV7-2 and TRBJ2-3; the D gene is possibly TRBD1 (5 bases). Germline CDR1 reads SGHTA; CDR2 reads FQGNSA. Trimming took off 2 bases at V and 2 bases at J, with 11 bases between the two ends. CDR3 length: 15 amino acids. CDR3 amino acids: CASSLRQQYTDTQYF. The CDR3 DNA reads as TGTGCCAGCAGCTTACGACAGCAATACACAGATACGCAGTATTTT.

This chain joins TRBV4-1 and TRBJ2-7; 9 nucleotides align to TRBD1. The CDR3 runs to 16 residues. In germline, CDR1 is MGHRA, CDR2 YSYEKL. Trimming took 1 base from V and 2 from J; bases not matched to a gene: 6. The CDR3 region is CASSQVWDRATYEQYF. In nucleotides, the CDR3 is TGCGCCAGCAGCCAAGTTTGGGACAGGGCCACCTACGAGCAGTACTTC.

The chain is built from TRBV18 and TRBJ1-6; the match to TRBD1 covers 7 bases. Per the germline V gene, CDR1 is KGHSH and CDR2 is LQKENI. The length of the CDR3 is 14 residues. V was clipped by 5 bases and J by 8 bases; unmatched bases: 6. For the CDR3, the DNA is TGTGCCAGCTCATCGACAGGGCTCTATTCACCCCTCCACTTT. Its translation: CASSSTGLYSPLHF. The variable domain in full, completed from reference TRBV18 and TRBJ1-6, reads NAGVMQNPRHLVRRRGQEARLRCSPMKGHSHVYWYRQLPEEGLKFMVYLQKENIIDESGMPKERFSAEFPKEGPSILRIQQVVRGDSAAYFCASSSTGLYSPLHFGNGTRLTVT.

Worth noting for this clone: This sequence is one base from a far larger clone and is likely a read error. The rearrangement links TRBV6-5 to TRBJ1-1; 7 bases are a match to TRBD1. The CDR3 has 12 residues. Germline V gene lookup returns CDR1 MNHEY and CDR2 SVGAGI. V shed 6 bases and J 4 bases; nucleotides not matched to a gene: 2. CDR3 amino acids: CASRRQGTEAFF. In nucleotides, the CDR3 is TGTGCCAGCAGACGACAGGGCACTGAAGCTTTCTTT.

The CDR3 DNA reads TGTGCCAGCTCACCCGTACAGGGGTCTAACACTGAAGCTTTCTTT. Protein sequence: CASSPVQGSNTEAFF. This rearrangement joins TRBV18 to TRBJ1-1; 7 nucleotides agree with TRBD1. Germline trimming cut 3 bases from V and 2 bases from J; bases unmatched to any gene: 6. CDR3 length: 15 amino acids. Looked up from germline, CDR1 is KGHSH and CDR2 is LQKENI. Complete variable domain (other parts from reference TRBV18 and TRBJ1-1): NAGVMQNPRHLVRRRGQEARLRCSPMKGHSHVYWYRQLPEEGLKFMVYLQKENIIDESGMPKERFSAEFPKEGPSILRIQQVVRGDSAAYFCASSPVQGSNTEAFFGQGTRLTVV.

This rearrangement joins TRBV10-3 to TRBJ2-2, with 10 bases matching TRBD1. Germline V CDR1 and CDR2: ENHRY, SYGVKD. V lost 6 bases and J lost 4; bases outside the gene matches: 2. The CDR3 runs to 14 residues. The CDR3 nucleotides read TGTGCCATCAGCGGGACAGGGGTCACCGGGGAGCTGTTTTTT. Its translation: CAISGTGVTGELFF.

This clone came up once. The chain combines TRBV18 with TRBJ1-1, with TRBD1 as a possible D gene (5 bases). Deletions cut 2 bases from V and 2 bases from J, with 12 bases between. Per germline, CDR1 KGHSH and CDR2 LQKENI. There are 15 residues in the CDR3. The CDR3 is CASSPARTPNTEAFF. CDR3 bases: TGTGCCAGCTCACCAGCACGGACACCTAACACTGAAGCTTTCTTT.

The gene calls are TRBV7-9 and TRBJ2-7, with D tentatively TRBD1 (6 bases). With 7 bases removed from V and 3 bases from J, the gap between germline ends came to 25 bases. CDR1 and CDR2 (germline): SEHNR, FQNEAQ (reference sequence). The CDR3 sequence is 17 residues long. The CDR3, as DNA: TGTGCCAGCAATGGGGCAGGACAGCCCGTGGGAATCTACGAGCAGTACTTC. Protein product: CASNGAGQPVGIYEQYF.

The V gene is TRBV29-1, the J gene TRBJ2-7; a weak D match, TRBD2 (6 bases). The CDR3 spans 12 residues. The germline V gene has CDR1 SQVTM and CDR2 ANQGSEA. V lost 7 bases and J 5 bases, leaving 15 bases between the germline ends. CDR3 sequence reads: CSGRTWGDEQYF. As DNA, the CDR3 is TGCAGCGGGAGGACTTGGGGGGACGAGCAGTACTTC.

This clone was found once. The chain couples TRBV6-5 to TRBJ2-7; a weak D match, TRBD1 (5 bases). The germline V and J ends were trimmed by 7 bases and 4 bases, with 11 bases remaining between them. CDR3 size: 12 residues. Germline CDR1 is MNHEY and CDR2 is SVGAGI. As DNA, the CDR3 is TGTGCCAGCAACCTCTCAGGGTACGAGCAGTACTTC. Protein: CASNLSGYEQYF.

The J gene is TRBJ1-1, the V gene TRBV10-3, with 9 bases aligning to TRBD1. The CDR3 extends over 13 amino acids. V gave up 8 bases and J gave up 7 bases; unmatched junction bases: 8. Germline V lookup: CDR1 ENHRY, CDR2 SYGVKD. CDR3 coding DNA: TGTGCCATCGGGGGGGGACAGGGTTATGAAGCTTTCTTT. It is translated as CAIGGGQGYEAFF.

The chain combines TRBV5-1 with TRBJ2-7; 11 bases fit TRBD1. Germline V CDR1 and CDR2: SGHRS, YFSETQ. V shed 4 bases, J shed 6 bases, and the junction held 12 bases outside the gene matches. The CDR3 runs to 16 residues. CDR3 protein: CASSDSVWTGGSEQYF. In DNA form, the CDR3 reads TGCGCCAGCAGCGACTCCGTGTGGACAGGGGGCTCCGAGCAGTACTTC.